The clone carrying this T cell receptor beta chain has ten or more counts. What it binds is unknown. Sequencing was performed with immunoSEQ multiplex PCR; in TCRdb, only in-frame clones are kept and a portion is missing. The sample yields about 770,000 clones, over 60% seen once. These data are taken from a study of shared clonotypes between healthy human individuals. The CDR3 is 15 amino acids. Germline V gene sequence: CDR1 SGDLS, CDR2 YYNGEE. V was clipped by 7 bases and J by 3 bases; unmatched bases: 8. Whole-study results and caveats: Among non-shared clonotypes, generation probabilities were lower than among those shared by all four donors. Across a handful of donors, naive CD4 shared about 5%, naive CD8 over 3%, memory CD4 less than 2.5%, memory CD8 around 0.42%.

The sequence derives from a woman aged 25-40 years in good health. Sequencing was performed on memory CD4+ T cells sorted from blood. Documented subset: CD45RA-negative fraction. The chain is built from TRBV9 and TRBJ2-2; 8 nucleotides match TRBD2. The CDR3 DNA reads TGTGCCAGCTCGGGAGCCGGGGGGGACACCGGGGAGCTGTTTTTT. Protein product: CASSGAGGDTGELFF.